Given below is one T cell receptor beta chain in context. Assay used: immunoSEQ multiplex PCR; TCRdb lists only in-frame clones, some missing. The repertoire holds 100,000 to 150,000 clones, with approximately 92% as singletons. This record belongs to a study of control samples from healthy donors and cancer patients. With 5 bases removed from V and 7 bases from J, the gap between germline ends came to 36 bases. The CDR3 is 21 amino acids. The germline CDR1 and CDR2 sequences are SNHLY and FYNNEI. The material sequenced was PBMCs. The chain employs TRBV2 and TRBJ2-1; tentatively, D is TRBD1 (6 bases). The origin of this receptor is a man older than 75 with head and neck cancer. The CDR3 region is CASSPRAEPAPQGWLGNEQFF. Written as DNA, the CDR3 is TGTGCCAGCAGTCCGCGAGCGGAGCCTGCCCCACAGGGCTGGCTCGGGAATGAGCAGTTCTTC.